Listed below are T cell receptor beta chains from one sample, sequenced in a study of T cell responses to AZD1222 COVID-19 vaccine. The protocol was immunoSEQ multiplex PCR, while the TCRdb copy is restricted to in-frame clones and leaves out a portion. Counted here are about 110,000 clones, about 82% occurring once; the ten biggest clones make up about 3.3%. Specimen: peripheral blood, collected on day 0 of AZD1222 vaccination. These receptors all come from an adult in good health. Each CDR3 is given with its conserved first and last residue. The D gene is left open where the match is weak. Clone size is shown for a subset of rows, as once, few, many or a class of expanded clone.

v_call	j_call	clone_size	d_call	cdr3_aa	cdr3_nt
TRBV4-3	TRBJ2-7	many	-	CASSPNWGSSYEQYF	TGCGCCAGCAGCCCCAATTGGGGATCGTCCTACGAGCAGTACTTC
TRBV6-5	TRBJ1-2	-	-	CASSYGAENYGYTF	TGTGCCAGCAGTTACGGGGCCGAAAACTATGGCTACACCTTC
TRBV6-1	TRBJ2-7	-	-	CASSVSPGINSYEQYF	TGTGCCAGCAGTGTATCCCCCGGGATAAATTCCTACGAGCAGTACTTC
TRBV18	TRBJ1-4	-	-	CASSPPRDEKLFF	TGTGCCAGCTCACCACCCCGGGACGAAAAACTGTTTTTT
TRBV3-1/TRBV3-2	TRBJ2-7	-	TRBD2	CASSLEAGGWTYEQYF	TGTGCCAGCAGCCTAGAAGCGGGGGGTTGGACCTACGAGCAGTACTTC
TRBV25-1	TRBJ1-2	-	TRBD1	CASSGGQGANRAYGYTF	TGTGCCAGCTCCGGGGGACAGGGGGCCAACCGGGCCTATGGCTACACCTTC
TRBV5-1	TRBJ1-1	-	-	CASSSPPRGTNTEAFF	TGCGCCAGCAGCTCCCCCCCCCGAGGGACGAACACTGAAGCTTTCTTT
TRBV27	TRBJ1-5	-	-	CASRTGGLSNQPQHF	TGTGCCAGCAGGACGGGGGGGTTAAGCAATCAGCCCCAGCATTTT
TRBV5-1	TRBJ1-5	-	-	CASSLVTNSEGNQPQHF	TGCGCCAGCAGCTTGGTCACGAACAGCGAGGGGAATCAGCCCCAGCATTTT
TRBV29-1	TRBJ1-1	-	TRBD1	CSVLGQGSTEAFF	TGCAGCGTCCTAGGACAGGGGAGCACTGAAGCTTTCTTT
TRBV6-6	TRBJ2-7	-	TRBD1	CASSSGTGTYEQYF	TGTGCCAGCAGTTCCGGGACAGGGACCTACGAGCAGTACTTC
TRBV4-1	TRBJ1-2	-	-	CASSPGQGVYGYTF	TGCGCCAGCAGCCCGGGGCAGGGAGTCTATGGCTACACCTTC
TRBV12-3/TRBV12-4	TRBJ2-1	once	-	CASSLGRSGEQFF	TGTGCCAGCAGTTTAGGAAGGTCCGGCGAGCAGTTCTTC
TRBV28	TRBJ2-7	-	-	CASSSGSSYEQYF	TGTGCCAGCAGTTCCGGGTCCTCCTACGAGCAGTACTTC
TRBV28	TRBJ1-1	-	-	CASTSPSGGWGAFF	TGTGCCAGCACTTCACCCAGTGGGGGATGGGGAGCTTTCTTT
TRBV18	TRBJ2-1	-	TRBD2	CASSPRSSGGSSYNEQFF	TGTGCCAGCTCACCACGGTCTAGCGGGGGGAGCTCCTACAATGAGCAGTTCTTC
TRBV24-1	TRBJ2-7	-	-	CATSDDGAATYEQYF	TGTGCCACCAGCGACGACGGGGCGGCAACCTACGAGCAGTACTTC
TRBV12-3/TRBV12-4	TRBJ1-2	-	-	CASTLLPDYGYTF	TGTGCCAGCACCTTGTTGCCGGACTATGGCTACACCTTC
TRBV2	TRBJ2-5	-	-	CASSEVRVGGETQYF	TGTGCCAGCAGTGAGGTCAGGGTAGGGGGGGAGACCCAGTACTTC
TRBV5-1	TRBJ2-1	-	-	CASSGPSYNEQFF	TGCGCCAGCAGCGGCCCCTCCTACAATGAGCAGTTCTTC
TRBV30	TRBJ2-3	-	-	CAWQGSTDTQYF	TGTGCCTGGCAGGGAAGCACAGATACGCAGTATTTT
TRBV30	TRBJ2-1	-	-	CAWIGGVEQFF	TGTGCCTGGATAGGCGGGGTTGAGCAGTTCTTC
TRBV6-1	TRBJ2-7	once	TRBD2	CASSEDFREGSYEQYF	TGTGCCAGCAGTGAAGATTTCAGGGAGGGGTCCTACGAGCAGTACTTC
TRBV2	TRBJ1-3	-	-	CASRSQPSGNTIYF	TGTGCCAGCAGGTCACAGCCTAGCGGAAACACCATATATTTT
TRBV28	TRBJ2-1	-	-	CASSLWAERGNEQFF	TGTGCCAGCAGTTTGTGGGCAGAAAGGGGCAATGAGCAGTTCTTC
TRBV4-2	TRBJ1-1	-	-	CASSQEDLLENTEAFF	TGTGCCAGCAGCCAAGAGGATTTACTGGAGAACACTGAAGCTTTCTTT
TRBV6-5	TRBJ1-5	-	-	CASSPDSPNQPQHF	TGTGCCAGCAGCCCAGACAGCCCCAATCAGCCCCAGCATTTT
TRBV6-6	TRBJ2-1	-	-	CASSPGHGPYNEQFF	TGTGCCAGCAGCCCCGGACACGGGCCCTACAATGAGCAGTTCTTC
TRBV10-2	TRBJ2-5	-	TRBD1	CASGQGPKETQYF	TGCGCCAGCGGACAGGGGCCAAAGGAGACCCAGTACTTC
TRBV2	TRBJ1-1	-	-	CASSDTGWWLNTEAFF	TGTGCCAGCAGTGATACAGGGTGGTGGCTGAACACTGAAGCTTTCTTT
TRBV28	TRBJ1-5	-	-	CASSLSGYSNQPQHF	TGTGCCAGCAGTTTATCGGGGTATAGCAATCAGCCCCAGCATTTT
TRBV6-4	TRBJ2-7	-	-	CASSDGVEQYF	TGTGCCAGCAGTGATGGGGTTGAGCAGTACTTC
TRBV5-1	TRBJ1-3	-	-	CASSLWQAGNSGNTIYF	TGCGCCAGCAGCTTGTGGCAGGCCGGTAATTCTGGAAACACCATATATTTT
TRBV23-1	TRBJ1-2	-	-	CASSQSVPVHYGYTF	TGCGCCAGCAGTCAATCGGTCCCGGTACACTATGGCTACACCTTC
TRBV6-4	TRBJ1-6	-	-	CASSDDHGIYNSPLHF	TGTGCCAGCAGCGACGACCACGGGATATACAATTCACCCCTCCACTTT
TRBV9	TRBJ2-2	-	-	CASSEDTFTGELFF	TGTGCCAGCAGCGAGGACACCTTCACCGGGGAGCTGTTTTTT
TRBV6-4	TRBJ2-2	-	-	CASRERPGGNTGELFF	TGTGCCAGCAGGGAGAGACCCGGGGGGAACACCGGGGAGCTGTTTTTT
TRBV12-3/TRBV12-4	TRBJ2-7	-	TRBD2	CASSPRDYYEQYF	TGTGCCAGCAGTCCCCGGGACTATTACGAGCAGTACTTC
TRBV6-1	TRBJ2-1	-	-	CASSERYNEQFF	TGTGCCAGCAGTGAGCGCTACAATGAGCAGTTCTTC
TRBV28	TRBJ2-1	-	TRBD2	CASSEGTLAGRAYNEQFF	TGTGCCAGCAGCGAAGGGACCTTAGCGGGGAGGGCCTACAATGAGCAGTTCTTC
TRBV6-5	TRBJ1-2	-	TRBD1	CASSTGQGLYGYTF	TGTGCCAGCAGTACGGGACAGGGCCTCTATGGCTACACCTTC
TRBV28	TRBJ1-2	-	-	CASKPGQGRSYGYTF	TGTGCCAGCAAACCGGGGCAGGGGAGGTCCTATGGCTACACCTTC
TRBV5-4	TRBJ1-2	-	TRBD1	CASSPLGGGHGYTF	TGTGCCAGCAGCCCTCTAGGAGGGGGCCATGGCTACACCTTC
TRBV15	TRBJ1-1	-	-	CATSRVRGRTEAFF	TGTGCCACCAGCAGAGTGCGGGGCCGGACTGAAGCTTTCTTT
TRBV5-1	TRBJ2-2	-	TRBD1	CASSSSGTGATGELFF	TGCGCCAGCAGCTCCTCCGGGACAGGGGCCACCGGGGAGCTGTTTTTT
TRBV10-3	TRBJ1-2	-	-	CAISESNSQVEGYTF	TGTGCCATCAGTGAGTCGAATTCTCAGGTTGAAGGCTACACCTTC
TRBV6-5	TRBJ2-1	-	TRBD2	CASSYGLADVNEQFF	TGTGCCAGCAGTTACGGTCTAGCGGACGTTAATGAGCAGTTCTTC
TRBV5-4	TRBJ1-1	once	-	CASSLARTGGTEAFF	TGTGCCAGCAGCTTGGCACGGACTGGTGGGACTGAAGCTTTCTTT
TRBV30	TRBJ2-1	-	-	CAWSPTGSSYNEQFF	TGTGCCTGGAGTCCGACAGGCAGCTCCTACAATGAGCAGTTCTTC
TRBV4-2	TRBJ1-6	-	-	CASSQDLKSPLHF	TGTGCCAGCAGCCAAGATCTTAAGTCACCCCTCCACTTT
TRBV2	TRBJ1-3	-	-	CASSPRGSGNTIYF	TGTGCCAGCAGCCCCAGGGGATCTGGAAACACCATATATTTT